The 5 T cell receptor beta chains presented below share a single source sample, sequenced in a study of OX40 agonist ivuxolimab in advanced cancers. The repertoire was sequenced with immunoSEQ multiplex PCR; TCRdb's copy has only in-frame clones and lacks some. This table has over 50,000 clones, 92% appearing once. The sample was CD4+ or CD8+ T cells sorted from blood, taken in a trial of the OX40 agonist ivuxolimab. The receptors here all came from an adult with an advanced solid tumor such as melanoma, head and neck, liver or kidney cancer.

V is TRBV4-1 and J is TRBJ2-3, with TRBD2 as a possible D gene (6 bases). CDR1 is MGHRA, CDR2 YSYEKL, per germline. This CDR3 has 14 residues. V was cut by 0 bases and J by 4 bases, with 8 bases left in between. The CDR3 spells CASSQEGGSDTQYF. As DNA, the CDR3 is TGCGCCAGCAGCCAAGAAGGAGGGTCAGATACGCAGTATTTT.

The rearrangement uses TRBV7-9 and TRBJ2-5; 7 bases map to TRBD1. This CDR3 contains 15 residues. Per the germline V gene, CDR1 is SEHNR and CDR2 is FQNEAQ (reference sequence). V lost 5 bases and J lost 1; bases outside the gene matches: 7. The CDR3 sequence is CASSAGRDSQETQYF. CDR3 in DNA: TGTGCCAGCAGCGCAGGACGGGACAGCCAAGAGACCCAGTACTTC.

This chain joins TRBV10-3 and TRBJ2-1; tentatively, D is TRBD1 (6 bases). From germline, CDR1 is ENHRY and CDR2 SYGVKD. Trimming left V 2 bases short and J 9 bases short, with 8 bases between. The CDR3 covers 12 residues. The DNA for the CDR3 is TGTGCCATCAGTGAGACAGGGCGTGAGCAGTTCTTC. As protein: CAISETGREQFF.

This clone is a singleton in its sample. The chain recombines TRBV10-3 with TRBJ2-3, with TRBD2 matching over 9 bases. Germline CDR1 reads ENHRY; CDR2 reads SYGVKD. J lost 4 bases, V lost 7 bases, and 9 bases had no gene match. This CDR3 is 15 amino acids long. The CDR3: CAITDRASGADTQYF. CDR3 bases: TGTGCCATCACAGACCGGGCTAGCGGGGCAGATACGCAGTATTTT.

This sequence joins TRBV7-2 and TRBJ1-2; maybe TRBD1 (6 bases). CDR1 and CDR2 (germline): SGHTA, FQGNSA. The ends were cut back, 5 bases at V and 2 bases at J, with 15 bases in the middle. This CDR3 has 15 amino acids. Written as DNA, the CDR3 is TGTGCCAGCAGCGCCCTCGGAAGGGGGAACTATGGCTACACCTTC. It codes for CASSALGRGNYGYTF.